A single sample gave rise to the 25 T cell receptor beta chains below, sequenced in a study of cytomegalovirus exposure and HLA in healthy donors. Primers included in the PCR were 60 Vbeta and 13 Jbeta primers. Only in-frame clones appear in the TCRdb table, and some are missing; sequencing was by immunoSEQ multiplex PCR. Altogether about 150,000 clones are present, approximately 86% being singletons, with the ten largest covering around 1.8%. The sequenced material came from PBMCs. These receptors all stem from a woman under 30 in good health and CMV-seronegative.

The chain couples TRBV27 to TRBJ2-1; D gene unclear. The CDR3 contains 13 residues. Per the germline V gene, CDR1 is MNHEY and CDR2 is SMNVEV (reference sequence). Trimming took off 7 bases at V and 8 bases at J, with 15 bases between the two ends. CDR3 loop: CASKETVRDEQFF. The CDR3 DNA reads TGTGCCAGCAAGGAGACTGTCCGCGATGAGCAGTTCTTC.

This rearrangement joins TRBV5-4 to TRBJ2-3; D not resolved. The germline gives CDR1 SGHNT, CDR2 YYREEE (reference sequence). The V and J ends lost 0 bases and 6 bases respectively, with 8 bases between them. The CDR3 has 13 residues. CDR3 sequence reads: CASSLDLTDTQYF. CDR3 DNA: TGTGCCAGCAGCTTGGACTTAACCGATACGCAGTATTTT.

As concerns this clone: Compared with germline, one end of the junction differs, possibly owing to a read error. V and J are TRBV30 and TRBJ2-1, with 10 bases lining up with TRBD2. CDR1 and CDR2 (germline): GTSNPN, SVGIG (reference sequence). The CDR3 loop spans 13 amino acids. CDR3 nucleotides: TGTGCCGGGAGGACTAGCGGTTACAATGAGCAGTTCTTC. This sequence encodes CAGRTSGYNEQFF. The entire variable domain, with the rest obtained from reference TRBV30 and TRBJ2-1, is as follows: SQTIHQWPATLVQPVGSPLSLECTVEGTSNPNLYWYRQAAGRGLQLLFYSVGIGQISSEVPQNLSASRPQDRQFILSSKKLLLSDSGFYLCAGRTSGYNEQFFGPGTRLTVL.

The chain combines TRBV10-3 with TRBJ2-7; TRBD1 matches at 7 bases. J gave up 0 bases and V 4 bases, and 3 bases lay outside the gene matches. CDR1 and CDR2 from the germline V gene are ENHRY and SYGVKD. The CDR3 covers 14 residues. The DNA of the CDR3 is TGTGCCATCAGTGGGGACAGTAGCTCCTACGAGCAGTACTTC. This sequence encodes CAISGDSSSYEQYF.

The J gene is TRBJ2-1, the V gene TRBV11-3, with D perhaps TRBD2 (5 bases). From germline, CDR1 is SGHNT and CDR2 YENEEA. Deletions cut 4 bases from V and 6 bases from J, with 13 bases between. The CDR3 sequence is 14 residues long. In nucleotides, the CDR3 is TGTGCCAGCAGCTCGCGGGTACCCAGCAATGAGCAGTTCTTC. Translation: CASSSRVPSNEQFF.

This rearrangement joins TRBV7-6 to TRBJ2-3; weak D call: TRBD1 (6 bases). This CDR3 has 15 amino acids. The germline CDR1 and CDR2 sequences are SGHVS and FNYEAQ. Trimming shortened V by 2 bases and J by 0 bases, and 9 bases separated the two germline ends. The CDR3 sequence is CASSLKRGSTDTQYF. CDR3 DNA: TGTGCCAGCAGCTTAAAGAGGGGGAGCACAGATACGCAGTATTTT.

V usage is TRBV27 and J usage is TRBJ1-6; TRBD1 agrees at 10 bases. The CDR3 sequence is 13 residues long. Germline lookup yields CDR1 MNHEY and CDR2 SMNVEV (reference sequence). V dropped 6 bases and J dropped 18; count of bases not matched to a gene: 11. The CDR3 coding sequence is TGTGCCAGCAGACCGACAGGGGGCGCGTTCAGCCACTTT. Protein: CASRPTGGAFSHF.

The chain uses TRBV6-6 and TRBJ2-7; 9 nucleotides line up with TRBD1. The J segment lost 0 bases and the V segment lost 0 bases, leaving 3 bases of the junction unmatched. The V gene's germline CDR1 is MNHNY and CDR2 SVGAGI (reference sequence). CDR3 length: 16 residues. CDR3 DNA sequence: TGTGCCAGCAGTTACTCGAGACAGGGGGGCTCCTACGAGCAGTACTTC. It is translated as CASSYSRQGGSYEQYF.

This rearrangement joins TRBV27 to TRBJ2-4, with D perhaps TRBD1 (9 bases). V lost 6 bases and J lost 8, with 20 bases in between. The CDR3 is made up of 15 amino acids. CDR1 is MNHEY and CDR2 is SMNVEV in the germline V gene (reference sequence). The CDR3 loop reads CASRYRGRGVYIQYF. In DNA, the CDR3 is TGTGCCAGCAGGTACAGGGGGCGGGGGGTATACATTCAGTACTTC.

This chain uses TRBV5-1 with TRBJ2-7, with 7 bases identical to TRBD1. The trim removed 5 bases at V and 6 bases at J, leaving 11 bases unmatched. The CDR3 has 14 amino acids. Germline V gives CDR1 SGHRS, CDR2 YFSETQ. The CDR3 reads CASRVRQGLSEQYF. CDR3 sequence (DNA): TGCGCCAGCAGAGTCCGACAGGGTCTGTCCGAGCAGTACTTC.

This clone was recorded once. The rearrangement joins TRBV9 to TRBJ2-5; 10 bases match TRBD2. Gene TRBJ2-7 matches the end of the DNA better, so the J call may be wrong. Germline V lookup: CDR1 SGDLS, CDR2 YYNGEE. The CDR3 runs to 17 residues. The CDR3 is CASSSRGGSGGTYEQYF. The CDR3 region has the DNA TGTGCCAGCAGCTCCCGCGGTGGTAGCGGGGGGACCTACGAGCAGTACTTC.

The rearrangement links TRBV6-6 to TRBJ1-2; maybe TRBD1 (6 bases). There are 14 residues in the CDR3. CDR1 and CDR2 (germline): MNHNY, SVGAGI (reference sequence). The ends were cut back, 6 bases at V and 2 bases at J, with 13 bases in the middle. CDR3 amino acids: CASSLTGPNYGYTF. The CDR3 DNA is TGTGCCAGCAGCCTAACAGGGCCCAACTATGGCTACACCTTC.

The chain employs TRBV6-6 and TRBJ1-6, with no clear D. Looked up from germline, CDR1 is MNHNY and CDR2 is SVGAGI (reference sequence). CDR3 size: 14 residues. The V end lost 6 bases, the J end lost 9 bases, and 15 bases lay between the germline ends. In DNA form, the CDR3 reads TGTGCCAGCAGGAATCGGGAGCCAGCTTCACCCCTCCACTTT. Translation gives CASRNREPASPLHF.

The chain uses TRBV7-6 and TRBJ1-3, with D perhaps matching TRBD1 (6 bases). CDR3 length: 15 amino acids. V was clipped by 2 bases and J by 3 bases, with 11 bases between them. Germline V gene data show CDR1 as SGHVS and CDR2 as FNYEAQ. The CDR3: CASSLRGGYGNTIYF. In DNA form, the CDR3 reads TGTGCCAGCAGCTTAAGGGGGGGCTATGGAAACACCATATATTTT.

The gene calls are TRBV18 and TRBJ1-1, with unresolved D. V gave up 2 bases and J gave up 6 bases, with 10 bases separating them. There are 13 residues in the CDR3. Germline V lookup: CDR1 KGHSH, CDR2 LQKENI. This CDR3 is CASSPSIKPEAFF. As DNA, the CDR3 is TGTGCCAGCTCACCATCGATAAAGCCTGAAGCTTTCTTT.

The V gene is TRBV6-6, the J gene TRBJ2-6, with D tentatively TRBD2 (6 bases). This CDR3 has 15 amino acids. V lost 7 bases to trimming and J lost 0 bases, with 10 bases between them. Germline V gene lookup returns CDR1 MNHNY and CDR2 SVGAGI (reference sequence). CDR3 nucleotides: TGTGCCAGCACCCTGACTAGCTCTGGGGCCAACGTCCTGACTTTC. It is translated as CASTLTSSGANVLTF.

This chain connects TRBV5-1 to TRBJ2-5, with D perhaps matching TRBD2 (5 bases). The ends were cut back, 1 base at V and 2 bases at J, with 9 bases in the middle. Germline V gene data show CDR1 as SGHRS and CDR2 as YFSETQ. This CDR3 is built from 14 residues. CDR3: CASSLQKRQETQYF. For the CDR3, the DNA is TGCGCCAGCAGCTTGCAAAAGCGGCAAGAGACCCAGTACTTC.

The V and J genes are TRBV14 and TRBJ1-1; tentatively, D is TRBD1 (6 bases). With 0 bases removed from V and 5 bases from J, the gap between germline ends came to 7 bases. Germline assignment: CDR1 SGHDN and CDR2 FVKESK. The CDR3 length is 13 residues. CDR3 region: CASSQEGGTEAFF. The CDR3 DNA is TGTGCCAGCAGCCAAGAAGGGGGAACTGAAGCTTTCTTT.

The gene calls are TRBV6-6 and TRBJ1-3, with D hard to call. The ends were cut back, 0 bases at V and 4 bases at J, with 7 bases in the middle. The germline V gene has CDR1 MNHNY and CDR2 SVGAGI (reference sequence). The CDR3 runs 14 residues. The CDR3 DNA is TGTGCCAGCAGTTACTCGGCAAAAGGAAACACCATATATTTT. This translates into CASSYSAKGNTIYF.

Only one count was recorded for this clone. The chain has TRBV5-1 and TRBJ2-3; D is perhaps TRBD2 (6 bases). With 7 bases removed from V and 3 bases from J, the gap between germline ends came to 9 bases. The CDR3 is 12 residues long. CDR1 is SGHRS, CDR2 YFSETQ, per germline. The CDR3 here is CASRRETDTQYF. The DNA of the CDR3 is TGCGCCAGCCGGAGGGAAACAGATACGCAGTATTTT. The full variable domain, with the rest looked up from reference TRBV5-1 and TRBJ2-3, is KAGVTQTPRYLIKTRGQQVTLSCSPISGHRSVSWYQQTPGQGLQFLFEYFSETQRNKGNFPGRFSGRQFSNSRSEMNVSTLELGDSALYLCASRRETDTQYFGPGTRLTVL.

V is TRBV7-2 and J is TRBJ2-3; D may be TRBD2 (6 bases). CDR1 and CDR2 from the germline V gene are SGHTA and FQGNSA. The V end lost 1 base, the J end lost 6 bases, and 8 bases lay between the germline ends. The length of the CDR3 is 13 residues. Written as DNA, the CDR3 is TGTGCCAGCAGCTTAGAGCGGGTGGATACGCAGTATTTT. Its translation: CASSLERVDTQYF. The variable domain in full, with the rest retrieved from reference TRBV7-2 and TRBJ2-3, is GAGVSQSPSNKVTEKGKDVELRCDPISGHTALYWYRQSLGQGLEFLIYFQGNSAPDKSGLPSDRFSAERTGGSVSTLTIQRTQQEDSAVYLCASSLERVDTQYFGPGTRLTVL.

This clone was seen just once. V gene TRBV11-3 combines with J gene TRBJ2-1; TRBD1 matches 7 bases. CDR3 length equals 14 residues. The V gene end was trimmed by 4 bases and the J gene end by 7 bases; junction bases not matched to a gene: 7. CDR1 SGHNT and CDR2 YENEEA come from the germline V gene. CDR3 sequence reads: CASSSRQGNNEQFF. CDR3 bases: TGTGCCAGCAGCTCACGACAGGGTAATAATGAGCAGTTCTTC.

The chain uses TRBV6-6 and TRBJ2-7; 9 bases are a match to TRBD2. CDR1 MNHNY and CDR2 SVGAGI come from the germline V gene (reference sequence). The CDR3 loop spans 13 amino acids. V lost 6 bases to trimming and J lost 0 bases; unmatched junction nucleotides: 0. Here the CDR3 DNA reads TGTGCCAGCAGAGCGGGAGGCTCCTACGAGCAGTACTTC. As protein: CASRAGGSYEQYF.

The rearrangement joins TRBV20-1 to TRBJ1-2; D unclear. Germline V gene sequence: CDR1 DFQATT, CDR2 SNEGSKA (reference sequence). V lost 4 bases to trimming and J lost 8 bases, with 11 bases between them. This CDR3 contains 11 residues. The CDR3 DNA sequence: TGCAGTGCTACCTTACCTAGGGGCTACACCTTC. This sequence encodes CSATLPRGYTF.

The chain recombines TRBV18 with TRBJ1-5; no clear D gene. V dropped 1 base and J dropped 2 bases, with 12 bases sitting between them. Germline lookup yields CDR1 KGHSH and CDR2 LQKENI. This CDR3 spans 16 amino acids. The CDR3 DNA is TGTGCCAGCTCACCACAGCTATCCGAGGGCAATCAGCCCCAGCATTTT. Translation gives CASSPQLSEGNQPQHF.